The clone carrying this T cell receptor (beta chain) was observed a single time. The antigen is unknown. This record belongs to a study of T cell repertoires in cytomegalovirus infection. Study-wide context: Public TCR beta signature analysis indicated the presence of both CMV infection and matching HLA type.

Germline values: CDR1 DFQATT, CDR2 SNEGSKA (reference sequence). Trimming removed 3 bases at V and 10 bases at J, with 15 bases between. The CDR3 length is 12 residues. MiXCR, applied by TCRdb to the reads, yields one record per CDR3 protein. Here the sample spans 200,000 to 300,000 distinct CDR3 sequences, approximately 9.1% being singletons. Study-wide points: It was HLA-C-restricted CMV-specific TCR beta clonotypes that dominated the response ex vivo. Individuals carrying CMV plus the relevant HLA were identified by cumulative frequency of public TCR beta families.

Sequencing input: PBMCs. The V call is TRBV20-1, the J call TRBJ1-2; D perhaps matches TRBD1 (6 bases). The source of this sequence is a human donor in good health (CMV status not recorded). Some clones in this sample may be carry-over from other donors' samples. The CDR3 nucleotides are TGCAGTGCTAGTAGTGTCACAGGGTACTACACCTTC. Its translation is CSASSVTGYYTF.